Each of the 6 T cell receptor beta chains below was sequenced from the same sample in a study of cytomegalovirus exposure and HLA in healthy donors. Use of 60 Vbeta and 13 Jbeta primers characterized the PCR. Sequenced by immunoSEQ multiplex PCR; TCRdb stores in-frame clones only, minus some. The repertoire holds roughly 150,000 clones, with about a tenth as singletons. The sequencing sample was made of PBMCs. These receptor sequences come from a male donor in good health and CMV-seronegative.

This clone was counted only a few times. The rearrangement joins TRBV28 to TRBJ2-7, with D perhaps TRBD2 (6 bases). Deletions cut 6 bases from V and 0 bases from J, with 15 bases between. Germline CDR1 and CDR2: MDHEN and SYDVKM. There are 15 residues in the CDR3. This CDR3 is CASSTSGLSSYEQYF. The DNA for the CDR3 is TGTGCCAGCAGCACAAGCGGGCTTAGCTCCTACGAGCAGTACTTC. The entire variable domain, with the rest obtained from reference TRBV28 and TRBJ2-7, is as follows: DVKVTQSSRYLVKRTGEKVFLECVQDMDHENMFWYRQDPGLGLRLIYFSYDVKMKEKGDIPEGYSVSREKKERFSLILESASTNQTSMYLCASSTSGLSSYEQYFGPGTRLTVT.

The chain recombines TRBV9 with TRBJ2-1; 8 bases line up with TRBD2. Germline lookup yields CDR1 SGDLS and CDR2 YYNGEE. The V segment lost 3 bases and the J segment 2 bases; nucleotides outside the gene matches: 4. The length of the CDR3 is 15 residues. The CDR3 nucleotides are TGTGCCAGCAGCGGGGGACTAGTGGCCTACAATGAGCAGTTCTTC. Amino acid sequence: CASSGGLVAYNEQFF.

The rearrangement uses TRBV15 and TRBJ2-3; 7 nucleotides agree with TRBD1. The CDR3 is 15 amino acids. Trimming removed 4 bases from V and 4 bases from J; junction bases left unmatched: 8. Germline V gives CDR1 LNHNV, CDR2 YYDKDF (reference sequence). CDR3 amino acids: CATSTGQKKADTQYF. The CDR3 coding sequence is TGTGCCACCAGCACGGGACAGAAAAAGGCAGATACGCAGTATTTT.

This clone was seen only a few times. This chain joins TRBV6-5 and TRBJ1-3; no definite D call. The germline V and J ends were trimmed by 0 bases and 0 bases, with 3 bases remaining between them. The CDR3 is made up of 14 amino acids. Germline values: CDR1 MNHEY, CDR2 SVGAGI. The CDR3 loop is CASSYSISGNTIYF. CDR3 coding DNA: TGTGCCAGCAGTTACTCCATCTCTGGAAACACCATATATTTT.

The chain combines TRBV6-5 with TRBJ2-1; 7 positions match TRBD2. Germline assignment: CDR1 MNHEY and CDR2 SVGAGI. Germline trimming cut 3 bases from V and 4 bases from J; bases unmatched to any gene: 3. The CDR3 has 14 residues. The CDR3 reads CASSYSSGYNEQFF. The CDR3 region has the DNA TGTGCCAGCAGTTATTCTAGCGGATACAATGAGCAGTTCTTC.

This clone turned up a few times. The chain couples TRBV5-6 to TRBJ1-1, with a possible D match to TRBD1 (5 bases). Trimming took off 5 bases at V and 1 base at J, with 12 bases between the two ends. In germline, CDR1 is SGHDT, CDR2 YYEEEE. The CDR3 consists of 14 residues. In nucleotides, the CDR3 is TGTGCCAGCAGTCATGACAGACGGAACACTGAAGCTTTCTTT. Its protein product is CASSHDRRNTEAFF.